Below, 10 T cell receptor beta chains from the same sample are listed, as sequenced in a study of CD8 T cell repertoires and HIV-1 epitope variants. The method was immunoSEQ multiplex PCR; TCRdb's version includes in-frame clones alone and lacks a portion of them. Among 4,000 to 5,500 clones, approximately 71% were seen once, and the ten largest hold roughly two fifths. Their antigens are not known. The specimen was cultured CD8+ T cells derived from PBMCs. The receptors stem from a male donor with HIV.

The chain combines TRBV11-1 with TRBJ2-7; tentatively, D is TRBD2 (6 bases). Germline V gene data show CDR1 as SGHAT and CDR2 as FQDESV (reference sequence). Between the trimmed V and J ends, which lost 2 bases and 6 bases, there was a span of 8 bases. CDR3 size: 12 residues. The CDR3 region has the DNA TGTGCCAGCAGCTTACGAGCGGGCGAGCAGTACTTC. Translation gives CASSLRAGEQYF. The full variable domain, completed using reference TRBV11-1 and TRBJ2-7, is EAEVAQSPRYKITEKSQAVAFWCDPISGHATLYWYRQILGQGPELLVQFQDESVVDDSQLPKDRFSAERLKGVDSTLKIQPAELGDSAMYLCASSLRAGEQYFGPGTRLTVT.

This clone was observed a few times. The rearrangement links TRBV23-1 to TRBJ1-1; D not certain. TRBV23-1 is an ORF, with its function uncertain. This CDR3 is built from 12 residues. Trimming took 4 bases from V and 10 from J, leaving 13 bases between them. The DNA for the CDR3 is TGCGCCAGCAGTCGAGATTCTGGTGGAGCTTTCTTT. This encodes CASSRDSGGAFF.

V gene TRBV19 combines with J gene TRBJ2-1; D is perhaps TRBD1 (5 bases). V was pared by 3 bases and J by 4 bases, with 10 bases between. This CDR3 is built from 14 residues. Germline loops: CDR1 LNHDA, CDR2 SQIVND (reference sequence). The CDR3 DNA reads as TGTGCCAGTAGTATGAGCAGGGCGTACAATGAGCAGTTCTTC. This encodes CASSMSRAYNEQFF.

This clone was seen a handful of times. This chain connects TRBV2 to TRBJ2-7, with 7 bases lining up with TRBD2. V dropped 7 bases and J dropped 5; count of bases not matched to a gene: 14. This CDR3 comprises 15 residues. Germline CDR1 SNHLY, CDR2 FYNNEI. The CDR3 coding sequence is TGTGCCAGCATTGGATTCGAGTCTAGCGGTAACGAGCAGTACTTC. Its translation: CASIGFESSGNEQYF.

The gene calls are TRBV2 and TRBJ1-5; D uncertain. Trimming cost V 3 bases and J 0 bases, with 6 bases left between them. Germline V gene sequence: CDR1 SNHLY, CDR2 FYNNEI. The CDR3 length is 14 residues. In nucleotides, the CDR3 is TGTGCCAGCAGTGAGGGTGATAGCAATCAGCCCCAGCATTTT. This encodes CASSEGDSNQPQHF. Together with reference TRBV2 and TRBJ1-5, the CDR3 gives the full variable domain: EPEVTQTPSHQVTQMGQEVILRCVPISNHLYFYWYRQILGQKVEFLVSFYNNEISEKSEIFDDQFSVERPDGSNFTLKIRSTKLEDSAMYFCASSEGDSNQPQHFGDGTRLSIL.

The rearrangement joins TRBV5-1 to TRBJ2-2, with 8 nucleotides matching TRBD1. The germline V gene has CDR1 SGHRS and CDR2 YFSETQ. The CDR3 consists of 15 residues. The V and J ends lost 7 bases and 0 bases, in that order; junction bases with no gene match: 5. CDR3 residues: CASRMDRANTGELFF. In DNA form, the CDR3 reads TGCGCCAGCCGAATGGACAGGGCGAACACCGGGGAGCTGTTTTTT.

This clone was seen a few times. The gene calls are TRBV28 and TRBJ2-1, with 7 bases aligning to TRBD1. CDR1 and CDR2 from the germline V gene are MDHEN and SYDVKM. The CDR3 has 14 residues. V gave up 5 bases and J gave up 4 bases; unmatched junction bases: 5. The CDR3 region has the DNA TGTGCCAGCAGTGCCGGACAGGCTTACAATGAGCAGTTCTTC. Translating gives CASSAGQAYNEQFF. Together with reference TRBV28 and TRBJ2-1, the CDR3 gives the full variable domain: DVKVTQSSRYLVKRTGEKVFLECVQDMDHENMFWYRQDPGLGLRLIYFSYDVKMKEKGDIPEGYSVSREKKERFSLILESASTNQTSMYLCASSAGQAYNEQFFGPGTRLTVL.

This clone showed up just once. In nucleotides, the CDR3 is TGTGCCAGTAGTGCCCGGACGGATAATAATTCACCCCTCCACTTT. Its translation: CASSARTDNNSPLHF. The V call is TRBV19, the J call TRBJ1-6; no definite D call. The CDR3 contains 15 residues. V lost 5 bases to trimming and J lost 5 bases, with 13 bases between them. CDR1 is LNHDA and CDR2 is SQIVND in the germline V gene (reference sequence).

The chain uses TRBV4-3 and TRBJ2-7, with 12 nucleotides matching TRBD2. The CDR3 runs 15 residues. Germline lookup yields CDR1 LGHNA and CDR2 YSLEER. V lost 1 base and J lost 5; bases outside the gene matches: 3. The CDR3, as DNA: TGCGCCAGCAGCCAAGGCGGACTAGCGGGGAACGAGCAGTACTTC. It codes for CASSQGGLAGNEQYF.

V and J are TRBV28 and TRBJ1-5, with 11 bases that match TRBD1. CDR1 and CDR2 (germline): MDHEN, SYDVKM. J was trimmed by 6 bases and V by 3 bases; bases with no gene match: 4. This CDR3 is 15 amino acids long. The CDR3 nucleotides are TGTGCCAGCAGTTTGGGACAGGGGGGGACTCAGCCCCAGCATTTT. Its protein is CASSLGQGGTQPQHF.